These T cell receptor beta chains were read from a single sample in a study of cytomegalovirus exposure and HLA in healthy donors. Sequencing used immunoSEQ multiplex PCR; TCRdb keeps in-frame clones, though not all of them. This repertoire shows 100,000 or so clones, more than 60% found once; its top ten account for over 7.5%. Sequenced: PBMCs. Receptors were obtained from a middle-aged woman in good health and CMV-seropositive. The CDR3 runs from the conserved cysteine through the conserved F or W. D genes are given only for firm matches. Some rows mark clone size as missing; the rest say once, few, many or name a class of expanded clone.

TGCGCCGGGGCCGAAAGTCTAACTGGTGAGCAGTTCTTC,CAGAESLTGEQFF,TRBJ2-1,13,NA,TRBV4-1,NA
TGTGCCACCAGCAGAGATTCGGTTGGTAGCTGGGCCTACGAGCAGTACTTC,CATSRDSVGSWAYEQYF,TRBJ2-7,17,NA,TRBV15,NA
TGTGCCAGCAGCTTGGGACGGGGGACTAGCGGGATAATCTACGAGCAGTACTTC,CASSLGRGTSGIIYEQYF,TRBJ2-7,18,TRBD2,TRBV5-6,NA
TGTGCCAGCAGGCAGGAGGACACTGAAGCTTTCTTT,CASRQEDTEAFF,TRBJ1-1,12,NA,TRBV21-1,NA
TGTGCCAGCAGCGTTGTAGCGGGGGGGCCTGGCCACAATGAGCAGTTCTTC,CASSVVAGGPGHNEQFF,TRBJ2-1,17,TRBD2,TRBV7-8,NA
TGTGCCAGCAGTTTATATCCGGGGAGGGACAGGGACTACGAGCAGTACTTC,CASSLYPGRDRDYEQYF,TRBJ2-7,17,TRBD1,TRBV27,NA
TGTGCCAGCATGGTCAGCACGACTCGGGAGCAGTACTTC,CASMVSTTREQYF,TRBJ2-7,13,NA,TRBV27,few
TGCGCCAGCAGCCAAGACACTAGCGGTTCCTACAATGAGCAGTTCTTC,CASSQDTSGSYNEQFF,TRBJ2-1,16,TRBD2,TRBV4-1,few
TGTGCCAGCAGCCTCGGGACAGCCTCCGGTGGGGCTTTCTTT,CASSLGTASGGAFF,TRBJ1-1,14,TRBD1,TRBV11-2,NA
TGTGCCAGCAGTTCCCTTGAAACAGGGTTAGTCACTGAAGCTTTCTTT,CASSSLETGLVTEAFF,TRBJ1-1,16,NA,TRBV28,NA
TGTGCCAGTAGTATAGTCCTCTATGTTGGCTACACCTTC,CASSIVLYVGYTF,TRBJ1-2,13,NA,TRBV19,NA
TGCAGCGTTGAAACAGGGGCGAAATCCTACAATGAGCAGTTCTTC,CSVETGAKSYNEQFF,TRBJ2-1,15,TRBD1,TRBV29-1,NA
TGTGCCAGCAGCTCTAGCGGGAAGAGCACAGATACGCAGTATTTT,CASSSSGKSTDTQYF,TRBJ2-3,15,TRBD2,TRBV5-8,NA
TGTGCCAGCAGCCCCCGGAGCCTTGTTGGGAGCTCCTACGAGCAGTACTTC,CASSPRSLVGSSYEQYF,TRBJ2-7,17,NA,TRBV5-8,few
TGTGCTAGTGGTCCGGTACAGGGGGCAAGCTACGAGCAGTACTTC,CASGPVQGASYEQYF,TRBJ2-7,15,TRBD1,TRBV12-5,NA
TGTGCCACCAGCAGAGTAGGGACAGGGTTTCAGCCCCAGCATTTT,CATSRVGTGFQPQHF,TRBJ1-5,15,TRBD1,TRBV15,NA
TGTGCCAGCAGTTACGCGGAGAACACTGAAGCTTTCTTT,CASSYAENTEAFF,TRBJ1-1,13,NA,TRBV6-5,NA
TGTGCCAGCAGCTTGGAGACTAGCGGGAGACATACGCAGTATTTT,CASSLETSGRHTQYF,TRBJ2-3,15,TRBD2,TRBV7-6,NA
TGTGCCAGCAGCTTACGAGGACAGGAAATTTACAATGAGCAGTTCTTC,CASSLRGQEIYNEQFF,TRBJ2-1,16,TRBD1,TRBV7-6,NA
TGTGCCAGCAGTCAGGGAGGTACGCAGTATTTT,CASSQGGTQYF,TRBJ2-3,11,NA,TRBV6-5,few
TGTGCCAGCAGCTTACAGGGGATCTCTGGAAACACCATATATTTT,CASSLQGISGNTIYF,TRBJ1-3,15,NA,TRBV7-9,few
TGTGCCAGCAGCTTGGACAGGAGCACAGATACGCAGTATTTT,CASSLDRSTDTQYF,TRBJ2-3,14,TRBD1,TRBV7-3,few
TGTGCCAGCAGCTTAGAGTGGCAGGGGGCTTGGAGCGAGCAGTACTTC,CASSLEWQGAWSEQYF,TRBJ2-7,16,TRBD1,TRBV11-2,few
TGTGCCAGCAGCTTGGGGCCCCCAGATACGCAGTATTTT,CASSLGPPDTQYF,TRBJ2-3,13,NA,TRBV7-9,NA
TGCGCCAGCAGCCAAGGACAGGTGGAAGAGACCCAGTACTTC,CASSQGQVEETQYF,TRBJ2-5,14,TRBD1,TRBV5-1,NA
TGTGCCAGCAGCTTTGACAGGGGGCGGGAAAAACTGTTTTTT,CASSFDRGREKLFF,TRBJ1-4,14,TRBD1,TRBV5-4,NA
TGTGCCAGCAGCTTAGATCAGTACTACGAGCAGTACTTC,CASSLDQYYEQYF,TRBJ2-7,13,NA,TRBV13,once
TGTGCCAGCAGCCGGACAGGGAATAATTCACCCCTCCACTTT,CASSRTGNNSPLHF,TRBJ1-6,14,TRBD1,TRBV5-4,NA
TGCGCCAGCAGCTCAGCAGGACAGATCTACGAGCAGTACTTC,CASSSAGQIYEQYF,TRBJ2-7,14,NA,TRBV5-1,NA
TGTGCCAGCACCGGGGACAGCTACGAGCAGTACTTC,CASTGDSYEQYF,TRBJ2-7,12,TRBD1,TRBV6-1,NA
TGTGCCAGCAGCCAAGATCGAGGCCGGTACGAGCAGTACTTC,CASSQDRGRYEQYF,TRBJ2-7,14,NA,TRBV4-2,NA
TGCGCCAGCAGCGGGGACAGGGGACGTGGAGATACGCAGTATTTT,CASSGDRGRGDTQYF,TRBJ2-3,15,TRBD1,TRBV4-1,NA
TGCAGCGGGGGTGAGGGATCGTCTGAAGCTTTCTTT,CSGGEGSSEAFF,TRBJ1-1,12,NA,TRBV29-1,NA
TGTGCCAGCAGTTCCTCCCTAGCAGATACGCAGTATTTT,CASSSSLADTQYF,TRBJ2-3,13,NA,TRBV28,NA
TGTGCCAGCAGTGAGGGCGGGGGTGTATCTGGCTACACCTTC,CASSEGGGVSGYTF,TRBJ1-2,14,NA,TRBV6-5,NA
TGTGCCAGCAGCCATGGACTAGCGGGGCCCAATGAGCAGTTCTTC,CASSHGLAGPNEQFF,TRBJ2-1,15,TRBD2,TRBV7-3,NA
TGTGCCAGCAGCTCTATCCCACAGGGGACATACGAGCAGTACTTC,CASSSIPQGTYEQYF,TRBJ2-7,15,TRBD1,TRBV27,NA
TGTGCCACAATGCAGGGCAGGGGGGTTTACGAGCAGTACTTC,CATMQGRGVYEQYF,TRBJ2-7,14,NA,TRBV6-1,NA
TGTGCCAGCAGCCAAGGGGGCTTTACCATCTCCTACGAGCAGTACTTC,CASSQGGFTISYEQYF,TRBJ2-7,16,NA,TRBV14,NA
TGTGCCAGCAGTGACCCCAGGTTCAACACTGAAGCTTTCTTT,CASSDPRFNTEAFF,TRBJ1-1,14,NA,TRBV6-1,NA
TGCGCCAGCAGCCGACCAGGGGACGGACGGAACTCCTACGAGCAGTACTTC,CASSRPGDGRNSYEQYF,TRBJ2-7,17,NA,TRBV4-1,NA
TGTGCCAGTACTGGGGACAACTCCTACGAGCAGTACTTC,CASTGDNSYEQYF,TRBJ2-7,13,NA,TRBV19,NA
TGCGCCAGCAGCTTCCTCCACAAAGAGACCCAGTACTTC,CASSFLHKETQYF,TRBJ2-5,13,NA,TRBV5-1,NA
TGTGCCAGCAGCGTGGGGGGGGTAGGAGGGGGCACTGAAGCTTTCTTT,CASSVGGVGGGTEAFF,TRBJ1-1,16,NA,TRBV9,NA
TGTGCCAGCAGCCAGGCCCCCTTCGAGCAGTACTTC,CASSQAPFEQYF,TRBJ2-7,12,NA,TRBV11-3,NA